This TCR beta chain was obtained from a study of cytomegalovirus exposure and HLA in healthy donors. At the level of the study: Membership in the Caucasian-associated ancestry cluster was found for around 85% of almost 400 genotyped donors.

This clone was seen at least ten times. The germline gives CDR1 SQVTM, CDR2 ANQGSEA. The V gene lost 1 base and the J gene lost 4 bases, with 12 bases spanning the gap. The CDR3 has 14 amino acids. This PCR relied on a set of 60 Vbeta primers and 13 Jbeta primers. Assay: immunoSEQ multiplex PCR; the TCRdb copy retains only in-frame clones and omits some. The data hold about 120,000 clones, with over 9.5% observed a single time. V usage is TRBV29-1 and J usage is TRBJ2-3; D may be TRBD1 (6 bases). The sample taken for sequencing was PBMCs. The sequence came from a young woman in good health and CMV-seropositive. For the CDR3, the DNA is TGCAGCGTTGAAGGGGGGCATCTCCCAGATACGCAGTATTTT. Protein sequence: CSVEGGHLPDTQYF.